Below are 21 T cell receptor beta chains sequenced from a single sample in a study of blood T cells in healthy people across ages. For the second PCR, which ran for 7 to 11 cycles, a sample-barcoded 5' primer and a J-beta primer mix were used. TCRdb reprocessed the 5' RACE reads via MiXCR and lists one record per CDR3 protein. The table lists some 1.4 million distinct CDR3 sequences, approximately 38% of them singletons. The specimen sequenced was blood. Source of these receptors: a woman aged 18-29 years in good health.

This clonotype has more than one count but fewer than ten. The rearrangement links TRBV4-1 to TRBJ2-7; D is unresolved. Deletions cut 0 bases from V and 8 bases from J, with 20 bases between. CDR3 length: 16 residues. Germline-derived CDR1 and CDR2 are MGHRA and YSYEKL. The CDR3 region is CASSQDQTEGRIKQYF. DNA of the CDR3: TGCGCCAGCAGCCAAGATCAGACCGAAGGGCGGATAAAGCAGTACTTC.

The chain carries TRBV12-3 or TRBV12-4 and TRBJ2-5; 9 positions agree with TRBD2. After removal of 2 bases from V and 11 bases from J, the junction contained 15 bases not matched to a gene. CDR3 length: 16 residues. CDR3 sequence: CASSLNVAGGLNEQYF. CDR3 in DNA: TGTGCCAGCAGTTTAAATGTCGCGGGAGGGCTCAATGAGCAGTACTTC.

This chain uses TRBV3-1 with TRBJ2-1, with unresolved D. The CDR3 is 11 amino acids. Germline assignment: CDR1 LGHDT and CDR2 YNNKEL (reference sequence). V lost 6 bases, J lost 10 bases, and 10 bases lay in between. CDR3 loop: CASRSLEEQFF. The CDR3 DNA is TGTGCCAGCAGGTCCCTAGAAGAGCAGTTCTTC.

The J gene is TRBJ1-2, the V gene TRBV27; TRBD1 agrees at 8 bases. Trimming took 5 bases from V and 8 from J; bases not matched to a gene: 13. Germline CDR1 reads MNHEY; CDR2 reads SMNVEV (reference sequence). CDR3 size: 15 residues. This CDR3 reads CASSAIDRGVSGYTF. CDR3 bases: TGTGCCAGCAGTGCCATCGACAGGGGCGTTTCCGGCTACACCTTC.

This clonotype was picked up a small number of times. This chain links TRBV20-1 with TRBJ2-1, with 9 bases fitting TRBD2. Germline lookup yields CDR1 DFQATT and CDR2 SNEGSKA (reference sequence). The CDR3 sequence is 14 residues long. V lost 6 bases to trimming and J lost 9 bases; unmatched junction nucleotides: 12. The CDR3 reads CSAGGGAGGGEQFF. The CDR3, as DNA: TGCAGTGCGGGAGGGGGAGCGGGAGGCGGTGAGCAGTTCTTC.

The chain is built from TRBV6-1 and TRBJ2-6; D is unclear. This CDR3 is 16 amino acids long. Germline CDR1 MNHNS, CDR2 SASEGT. V was cut by 1 base and J by 3 bases, with 10 bases left in between. CDR3 in DNA: TGTGCCAGCAGTGAAGTTCTTGGTCTTGGGGCCAACGTCCTGACTTTC. Its translation: CASSEVLGLGANVLTF.

This clonotype was seen a single time. The chain couples TRBV20-1 to TRBJ2-1; TRBD1 aligns across 10 bases. Germline V lookup: CDR1 DFQATT, CDR2 SNEGSKA (reference sequence). The CDR3 covers 16 residues. V gave up 2 bases and J gave up 7 bases; unmatched junction bases: 11. The chain's CDR3 is CSARLSGTGVENEQFF. CDR3 sequence (DNA): TGCAGTGCTAGATTGAGCGGGACAGGGGTGGAGAATGAGCAGTTCTTC.

The rearrangement uses TRBV20-1 and TRBJ2-2; D unclear. CDR1 DFQATT and CDR2 SNEGSKA come from the germline V gene (reference sequence). The CDR3 has 15 amino acids. V was cut by 0 bases and J by 4 bases, with 12 bases left in between. The CDR3 DNA sequence: TGCAGTGCTAGAGATCCCCTAAGCCGCACCGGGGAGCTGTTTTTT. It encodes CSARDPLSRTGELFF.

On this clonotype itself: An end of the junction differs from the germline gene, which may be a read error. The chain recombines TRBV12-3 or TRBV12-4 with TRBJ2-3; weak D call: TRBD2 (5 bases). The length of the CDR3 is 14 residues. For the CDR3, the DNA is TGTGCCAGCAGTCAAGAACGGGATACAGATATGCAGTATTTT. Its protein is CASSQERDTDMQYF.

The CDR3 bases are TGCGCCAGCAGCTTGTGGACCTTTGGACTCGATGAGCAGTACTTC. The encoded protein is CASSLWTFGLDEQYF. The rearrangement joins TRBV5-1 to TRBJ2-5; TRBD2 might be the D (5 bases). The germline V and J ends were trimmed by 1 base and 11 bases, with 21 bases remaining between them. Germline CDR1 is SGHRS and CDR2 is YFSETQ. The CDR3 has 15 residues.

The chain carries TRBV29-1 and TRBJ2-3; D ambiguous. With 7 bases removed from V and 2 bases from J, the gap between germline ends came to 7 bases. CDR1 SQVTM and CDR2 ANQGSEA come from the germline V gene. This CDR3 contains 11 residues. The CDR3 here is CSGGYTDTQYF. The CDR3 DNA reads as TGCAGCGGTGGGTACACAGATACGCAGTATTTT.

The J gene is TRBJ2-3, the V gene TRBV11-1; D not resolved. The germline CDR1 and CDR2 sequences are SGHAT and FQDESV (reference sequence). There are 13 residues in the CDR3. Trimming pared 5 bases from V and 5 bases from J, leaving 11 bases between. As DNA, the CDR3 is TGTGCCAGCAGCCCCGACCAAGGAGATACGCAGTATTTT. This translates into CASSPDQGDTQYF.

This sequence joins TRBV29-1 and TRBJ1-1; 7 nucleotides line up with TRBD1. The germline CDR1 and CDR2 sequences are SQVTM and ANQGSEA. The CDR3 has 12 amino acids. V trimming: 6 bases; J trimming: 5 bases; junction bases outside the gene matches: 6. CDR3: CSVTQGGTEAFF. In DNA form, the CDR3 reads TGCAGCGTGACCCAGGGGGGGACTGAAGCTTTCTTT.

This chain joins TRBV2 and TRBJ1-2, with no clear D. CDR3 length: 13 amino acids. Trimming pared 2 bases from V and 7 bases from J, leaving 11 bases between. Germline V gene sequence: CDR1 SNHLY, CDR2 FYNNEI. The CDR3 loop reads CASSEISDTGYTF. CDR3 nucleotides: TGTGCCAGCAGTGAAATTTCAGACACTGGCTACACCTTC. The full variable domain, with the rest looked up from reference TRBV2 and TRBJ1-2, is EPEVTQTPSHQVTQMGQEVILRCVPISNHLYFYWYRQILGQKVEFLVSFYNNEISEKSEIFDDQFSVERPDGSNFTLKIRSTKLEDSAMYFCASSEISDTGYTFGSGTRLTVV.

This clonotype appeared many times. The chain carries TRBV6-1 and TRBJ2-3; 10 positions match TRBD2. The CDR3 loop spans 15 amino acids. J gave up 2 bases and V 4 bases, and 3 bases lay outside the gene matches. The germline V gene has CDR1 MNHNS and CDR2 SASEGT. This chain's CDR3 is CASSVTSGATDTQYF. The DNA of the CDR3 is TGTGCCAGCAGTGTTACTAGCGGGGCCACAGATACGCAGTATTTT.

This clonotype has more than one count but fewer than ten. This rearrangement joins TRBV20-1 to TRBJ2-1; TRBD1 matches 8 bases. Unmatched junction bases numbered 9, after V lost 0 bases and J lost 8 bases. In germline, CDR1 is DFQATT, CDR2 SNEGSKA (reference sequence). This CDR3 has 15 residues. The CDR3 DNA is TGCAGTGCTAGAGACCCTCAGGGGGCGCGCGATGAGCAGTTCTTC. Its protein product is CSARDPQGARDEQFF.

This clonotype was recorded a few times. The chain is built from TRBV20-1 and TRBJ1-4; 8 nucleotides line up with TRBD1. There are 13 residues in the CDR3. Germline V gene sequence: CDR1 DFQATT, CDR2 SNEGSKA (reference sequence). Trimming took 5 bases from V and 7 from J; bases not matched to a gene: 6. For the CDR3, the DNA is TGCAGTGCTGACACAGGGGGTGGTGAAAAACTGTTTTTT. Translating gives CSADTGGGEKLFF.

CDR3 sequence: CASSEAIRGAFTDTQYF. CDR3 nucleotide sequence: TGTGCCAGCAGTGAAGCGATACGGGGGGCCTTCACAGATACGCAGTATTTT. The J gene is TRBJ2-3, the V gene TRBV6-1, with D tentatively TRBD2 (7 bases). The germline V and J ends were trimmed by 0 bases and 2 bases, with 15 bases remaining between them. CDR3 length: 17 amino acids. Germline-derived CDR1 and CDR2 are MNHNS and SASEGT.

J is TRBJ2-1 and V is TRBV20-1; 9 positions agree with TRBD1. The V gene end was trimmed by 3 bases and the J gene end by 9 bases; junction bases not matched to a gene: 9. Germline CDR1 reads DFQATT; CDR2 reads SNEGSKA (reference sequence). This CDR3 is 14 amino acids long. CDR3 in DNA: TGCAGTGCTAGTCCCGGGACAGGGTATGCTGAGCAGTTCTTC. Translation: CSASPGTGYAEQFF.

This clonotype was seen many times. The chain joins TRBV29-1 to TRBJ2-1; D not resolved. Germline V CDR1 and CDR2: SQVTM, ANQGSEA. The CDR3 has 10 residues. V lost 7 bases, J lost 7 bases, and 8 bases lay in between. The CDR3 loop reads CSAVINEQFF. The CDR3 DNA reads as TGCAGCGCCGTAATAAATGAGCAGTTCTTC.

This sequence joins TRBV7-2 and TRBJ1-4, with D uncertain. Germline loops: CDR1 SGHTA, CDR2 FQGNSA. V gave up 0 bases and J gave up 0 bases, with 5 bases separating them. The CDR3 runs to 15 residues. CDR3 coding DNA: TGTGCCAGCAGCTTAGCGGGCGCAACTAATGAAAAACTGTTTTTT. Amino acids: CASSLAGATNEKLFF. Variable domain in full (rest from reference TRBV7-2 and TRBJ1-4): GAGVSQSPSNKVTEKGKDVELRCDPISGHTALYWYRQSLGQGLEFLIYFQGNSAPDKSGLPSDRFSAERTGGSVSTLTIQRTQQEDSAVYLCASSLAGATNEKLFFGSGTQLSVL.